The clone carrying this T cell receptor beta chain has just a few counts. TCRdb reprocessed the RT-PCR reads via MiXCR and lists one record per CDR3 protein. The table shows 150,000 to 200,000 distinct CDR3 sequences, with about 11% occurring only once. These data are taken from a study of response to subunit inactivated influenza vaccine. This CDR3 contains 13 residues. The ends were cut back, 7 bases at V and 0 bases at J, with 9 bases in the middle. Germline CDR1 reads LNHDA; CDR2 reads SQIVND (reference sequence). This sequence originates from a man between 50 and 59 years old who received an inactivated influenza vaccine. This material consisted of non-naive T cells sorted from PBMCs, taken 45 days after vaccination. The rearrangement uses TRBV19 and TRBJ1-1; maybe TRBD1 (5 bases). The CDR3 DNA follows: TGTGCCAGTATGGGACGGTTGAACACTGAAGCTTTCTTT. Its protein is CASMGRLNTEAFF.